Each of the 19 T cell receptor beta chains below was sequenced from the same sample in a study of T cell responses to AZD1222 COVID-19 vaccine. Assay: immunoSEQ multiplex PCR; the TCRdb copy retains only in-frame clones and omits some. This sample yields about 96,000 clones, of which roughly 90% are seen a single time; 26% belongs to the top ten. Here the sequenced sample was peripheral blood, taken on day 0 of AZD1222 vaccination. These receptors were taken from an adult in good health.

The chain has TRBV18 and TRBJ1-5, with TRBD1 as a possible D gene (6 bases). Germline CDR1 reads KGHSH; CDR2 reads LQKENI. Trimming removed 2 bases at V and 7 bases at J, with 15 bases between. The CDR3 sequence is 15 residues long. The CDR3 here is CASSPAGGQQQPQHF. The DNA of the CDR3 is TGTGCCAGCTCACCAGCCGGGGGGCAGCAACAGCCCCAGCATTTT. Full variable domain (outside the CDR3, taken from reference TRBV18 and TRBJ1-5): NAGVMQNPRHLVRRRGQEARLRCSPMKGHSHVYWYRQLPEEGLKFMVYLQKENIIDESGMPKERFSAEFPKEGPSILRIQQVVRGDSAAYFCASSPAGGQQQPQHFGDGTRLSIL.

The chain couples TRBV6-5 to TRBJ2-5; 12 bases line up with TRBD2. J lost 3 bases, V lost 2 bases, and 4 bases had no gene match. The CDR3 contains 16 residues. Germline V gene sequence: CDR1 MNHEY, CDR2 SVGAGI. DNA for the CDR3: TGTGCCAGCAGTTACCTGAGACTAGCGGGAGAAGAGACCCAGTACTTC. It is translated as CASSYLRLAGEETQYF.

This sequence joins TRBV24-1 and TRBJ1-1, with a tentative D call TRBD1 (5 bases). Germline V gives CDR1 KGHDR, CDR2 SFDVKD. Trimming took 2 bases from V and 4 from J, leaving 16 bases between them. CDR3 length: 16 residues. CDR3 loop: CATSDSLGVGPTEAFF. The CDR3 coding sequence is TGTGCCACCAGTGATTCCCTGGGGGTGGGCCCCACTGAAGCTTTCTTT.

The V and J genes are TRBV18 and TRBJ1-1; tentative D call: TRBD1 (5 bases). Germline V gene data show CDR1 as KGHSH and CDR2 as LQKENI. This CDR3 has 13 amino acids. Trimming cost V 3 bases and J 4 bases, with 9 bases left between them. CDR3 in amino acids: CASSPTGPTEAFF. The CDR3 nucleotides are TGTGCCAGCTCACCGACGGGGCCCACTGAAGCTTTCTTT. The complete variable domain, with remaining parts taken from reference TRBV18 and TRBJ1-1, reads NAGVMQNPRHLVRRRGQEARLRCSPMKGHSHVYWYRQLPEEGLKFMVYLQKENIIDESGMPKERFSAEFPKEGPSILRIQQVVRGDSAAYFCASSPTGPTEAFFGQGTRLTVV.

The chain carries TRBV3-1 (or the pseudogene TRBV3-2) and TRBJ2-3; D gene uncertain. CDR3 length: 15 amino acids. The V and J ends lost 0 bases and 2 bases respectively, with 9 bases between them. Per the germline V gene, CDR1 is LGHDT and CDR2 is YNNKEL (reference sequence). The CDR3 protein is CASSQDPRFTDTQYF. Here the CDR3 DNA reads TGTGCCAGCAGCCAAGATCCACGGTTCACAGATACGCAGTATTTT.

The rearrangement uses TRBV9 and TRBJ2-3, with 8 bases identical to TRBD2. Germline values: CDR1 SGDLS, CDR2 YYNGEE. CDR3 length: 15 amino acids. The V segment lost 7 bases and the J segment 2 bases; nucleotides outside the gene matches: 9. DNA of the CDR3: TGTGCCAGCGGTGGGGAGCGGGAGAACACAGATACGCAGTATTTT. It translates to CASGGERENTDTQYF.

The J gene is TRBJ2-3, the V gene TRBV7-3; D remains ambiguous. Per germline, CDR1 SGHTA and CDR2 FQGTGA. The CDR3 extends over 13 amino acids. V lost 4 bases, J lost 2 bases, and 7 bases lay in between. The CDR3 protein is CASSYQTTDTQYF. The CDR3 nucleotides are TGTGCCAGCAGCTACCAAACCACAGATACGCAGTATTTT.

The chain uses TRBV3-1 (or the pseudogene TRBV3-2) and TRBJ2-5; 10 nucleotides match TRBD1. The junction had 7 bases not matched to a gene; V was cut back by 5 bases and J by 1 base. CDR3 length: 16 amino acids. The germline V gene has CDR1 LGHDT and CDR2 YNNKEL (reference sequence). The CDR3 DNA follows: TGTGCCAGCAGCACCGGGGACAGGGGAGGCCAAGAGACCCAGTACTTC. Residues: CASSTGDRGGQETQYF.

V gene TRBV20-1 combines with J gene TRBJ1-1; D remains ambiguous. This CDR3 is 11 amino acids long. CDR1 and CDR2 from the germline V gene are DFQATT and SNEGSKA (reference sequence). V was pared by 4 bases and J by 6 bases, with 9 bases between. The CDR3 DNA is TGCAGTGCTACTACTTTTCCTGAAGCTTTCTTT. It codes for CSATTFPEAFF.

The rearrangement uses TRBV7-2 and TRBJ2-5, with 10 nucleotides matching TRBD1. Per the germline V gene, CDR1 is SGHTA and CDR2 is FQGNSA. The CDR3 is 15 amino acids. Trimming removed 4 bases from V and 4 bases from J; junction bases left unmatched: 6. The DNA of the CDR3 is TGTGCCAGCAGCTATTGGACAGGGGGAGGAGAGACCCAGTACTTC. This sequence encodes CASSYWTGGGETQYF.

This clone was detected only once. The rearrangement links TRBV27 to TRBJ1-2; D is ambiguous. Trimming pared 6 bases from V and 8 bases from J, leaving 13 bases between. From germline, CDR1 is MNHEY and CDR2 SMNVEV (reference sequence). The CDR3 runs 12 residues. The CDR3 bases are TGTGCCAGCAGCATAGACCGAAGGGGCTACACCTTC. Translation: CASSIDRRGYTF.

This clone was seen only once. The rearrangement joins TRBV28 to TRBJ2-1; TRBD2 matches at 10 bases. This CDR3 comprises 17 residues. The junction had 3 bases not matched to a gene; V was cut back by 1 base and J by 0 bases. Germline CDR1 reads MDHEN; CDR2 reads SYDVKM. The CDR3 reads CASSLFSSGSSYNEQFF. CDR3 nucleotide sequence: TGTGCCAGCAGTTTATTCTCTAGCGGGAGCTCCTACAATGAGCAGTTCTTC.

J is TRBJ2-7 and V is TRBV6-1; tentatively, D is TRBD1 (6 bases). With 2 bases removed from V and 6 bases from J, the gap between germline ends came to 11 bases. Germline assignment: CDR1 MNHNS and CDR2 SASEGT. CDR3 length: 13 amino acids. The CDR3 nucleotides read TGTGCCAGCAGTGAACTACAGGGCGGCGAGCAGTACTTC. Amino acids: CASSELQGGEQYF.

The chain employs TRBV30 and TRBJ1-1; D gene ambiguous. Trimming shortened V by 2 bases and J by 4 bases, and 11 bases separated the two germline ends. The CDR3 covers 13 residues. Germline-derived CDR1 and CDR2 are GTSNPN and SVGIG (reference sequence). The CDR3 spells CAWSTGMVTEAFF. The CDR3 bases are TGTGCCTGGAGTACGGGAATGGTCACTGAAGCTTTCTTT.

V usage is TRBV28 and J usage is TRBJ2-4; tentatively, D is TRBD2 (6 bases). Germline CDR1 and CDR2: MDHEN and SYDVKM. The CDR3 is 14 amino acids. The V end was cut by 4 bases, the J end by 8 bases, with 15 bases between. In DNA form, the CDR3 reads TGTGCCAGCAGTTCGAGACAGTGGAGGGACATTCAGTACTTC. As protein: CASSSRQWRDIQYF.

The chain carries TRBV5-1 and TRBJ1-1; D ambiguous. The V and J ends lost 4 bases and 3 bases respectively, with 10 bases between them. Germline values: CDR1 SGHRS, CDR2 YFSETQ. The CDR3 has 13 amino acids. The CDR3 coding sequence is TGCGCCAGCAGCCCGGATGGGCACACTGAAGCTTTCTTT. It is translated as CASSPDGHTEAFF. Filled out from reference TRBV5-1 and TRBJ1-1, the complete variable domain reads KAGVTQTPRYLIKTRGQQVTLSCSPISGHRSVSWYQQTPGQGLQFLFEYFSETQRNKGNFPGRFSGRQFSNSRSEMNVSTLELGDSALYLCASSPDGHTEAFFGQGTRLTVV.

V usage is TRBV28 and J usage is TRBJ2-7; TRBD2 might be the D (6 bases). With 3 bases removed from V and 4 bases from J, the gap between germline ends came to 19 bases. The CDR3 covers 16 residues. Per the germline V gene, CDR1 is MDHEN and CDR2 is SYDVKM. The CDR3 coding sequence is TGTGCCAGCAGTTTCCCCGGAGGGAGAGGGGAGTACGAGCAGTACTTC. Its protein product is CASSFPGGRGEYEQYF. The full variable domain, with the rest looked up from reference TRBV28 and TRBJ2-7, is DVKVTQSSRYLVKRTGEKVFLECVQDMDHENMFWYRQDPGLGLRLIYFSYDVKMKEKGDIPEGYSVSREKKERFSLILESASTNQTSMYLCASSFPGGRGEYEQYFGPGTRLTVT.

V and J are TRBV19 and TRBJ1-4, with a tentative D call TRBD1 (6 bases). V shed 3 bases and J shed 5 bases, with 10 bases lying between them. There are 14 residues in the CDR3. Germline V gene data show CDR1 as LNHDA and CDR2 as SQIVND (reference sequence). The CDR3 region is CASSMGRGNEKLFF. The CDR3 DNA sequence: TGTGCCAGTAGTATGGGCAGGGGCAATGAAAAACTGTTTTTT.

This rearrangement joins TRBV27 to TRBJ1-6; D might be TRBD1 (6 bases). The germline CDR1 and CDR2 sequences are MNHEY and SMNVEV (reference sequence). There are 14 residues in the CDR3. V dropped 4 bases and J dropped 5 bases, with 9 bases sitting between them. CDR3 in DNA: TGTGCCAGCAGTTGGGGGGCGCATAATTCACCCCTCCACTTT. Amino acid sequence: CASSWGAHNSPLHF.